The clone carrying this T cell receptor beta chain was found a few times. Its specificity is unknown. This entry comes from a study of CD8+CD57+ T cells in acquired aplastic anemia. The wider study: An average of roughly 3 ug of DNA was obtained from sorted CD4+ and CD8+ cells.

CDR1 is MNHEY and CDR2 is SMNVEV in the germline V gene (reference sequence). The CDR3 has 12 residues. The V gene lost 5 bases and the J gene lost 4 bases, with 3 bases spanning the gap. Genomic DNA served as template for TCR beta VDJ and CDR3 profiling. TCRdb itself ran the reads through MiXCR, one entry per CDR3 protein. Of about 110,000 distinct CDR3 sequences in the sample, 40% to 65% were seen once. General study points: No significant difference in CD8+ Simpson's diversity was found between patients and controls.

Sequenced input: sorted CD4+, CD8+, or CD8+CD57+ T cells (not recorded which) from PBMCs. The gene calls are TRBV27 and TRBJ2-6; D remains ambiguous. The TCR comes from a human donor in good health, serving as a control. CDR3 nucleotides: TGTGCCAGCAGTGAGGGGGCCAACGTCCTGACTTTC. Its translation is CASSEGANVLTF.